This T cell receptor beta chain came from a study of early stage breast cancer tumors. Whole-study context: Of around 16 invasive breast tumors, around 13 were hormone receptor-positive, HER2-negative.

Worth noting for this clone: Its antigen is unknown.

Using immunoSEQ multiplex PCR, the repertoire was profiled, and TCRdb retains in-frame clones only, with some absent. The sample holds 25,000 to 35,000 clones; roughly 80% are singletons and the top ten take roughly 13%. Notes on the study in general: Comparing each tissue with blood distinguished tumor from normal in 14 of 16 patients. Enriched TCRB sequences shared across patients were mostly commonly generated sequences.

Germline CDR1 is SEHNR and CDR2 is FQNEAQ (reference sequence). V gave up 5 bases and J gave up 9 bases, with 14 bases separating them. The CDR3 covers 13 residues. V usage is TRBV7-9 and J usage is TRBJ2-1, with D perhaps matching TRBD2 (6 bases). This clonotype was sampled from a person in their sixties with breast cancer. Sequencing was performed on blood. CDR3 sequence (DNA): TGTGCCAGCAGCGTAAGGGTGGGAGGTGAGCAGTTCTTC. Its protein product is CASSVRVGGEQFF.